The 25 T cell receptor beta chains listed next were all sequenced from one sample in a study of T cell clonotyping in hematopoietic cell transplantation. The time point denotes: recipient sample about 28 days before transplant, after cytoreduction. Data came from immunoSEQ multiplex PCR; TCRdb stores just in-frame clones and leaves some out. Of 15,000 to 20,000 clones in the sample, around 77% are singletons; the top ten hold around 17%. Sequencing was performed on peripheral blood mononuclear cells, taken before stem cell transplant. The origin of the receptors is a man between 60 and 70 years old with acute myeloid leukemia. Some clones in this sample may be carry-over from other donors' samples.

This chain connects TRBV9 to TRBJ1-2; TRBD1 agrees at 7 bases. The V and J ends lost 4 bases and 4 bases, in that order; junction bases with no gene match: 7. Germline values: CDR1 SGDLS, CDR2 YYNGEE. The CDR3 runs to 14 residues. The CDR3 loop is CASSTSGTVYGYTF. CDR3 DNA: TGTGCCAGCAGCACCTCCGGGACAGTCTATGGCTACACCTTC. Based on the CDR3 plus reference TRBV9 and TRBJ1-2, the full variable domain is DSGVTQTPKHLITATGQRVTLRCSPRSGDLSVYWYQQSLDQGLQFLIQYYNGEERAKGNILERFSAQQFPDLHSELNLSSLELGDSALYFCASSTSGTVYGYTFGSGTRLTVV.

J is TRBJ1-4 and V is TRBV5-1; D might be TRBD1 (6 bases). There are 14 residues in the CDR3. CDR1 and CDR2 from the germline V gene are SGHRS and YFSETQ. The germline V and J ends were trimmed by 3 bases and 8 bases, with 14 bases remaining between them. The CDR3, as DNA: TGCGCCAGCAGCTGGGGGGGGCCTCGAGAAAAACTGTTTTTT. It yields the protein CASSWGGPREKLFF.

The rearrangement links TRBV6-5 to TRBJ2-3; D not resolved. Germline V gives CDR1 MNHEY, CDR2 SVGAGI. The CDR3 has 12 amino acids. Trimming took off 6 bases at V and 7 bases at J, with 11 bases between the two ends. The CDR3 DNA is TGTGCCAGCAGATCTCATTACCATACGCAGTATTTT. Translated, it gives CASRSHYHTQYF.

This clone was found once. The chain uses TRBV7-2 and TRBJ2-3; D ambiguous. V was cut by 2 bases and J by 4 bases, with 10 bases left in between. The CDR3 runs 14 residues. The germline V gene has CDR1 SGHTA and CDR2 FQGNSA. This CDR3 is CASSLMADADTQYF. The CDR3 coding sequence is TGTGCCAGCAGCTTAATGGCGGATGCAGATACGCAGTATTTT.

This sequence joins TRBV19 and TRBJ1-2; possible D gene TRBD1, 6 bases. Germline V gene lookup returns CDR1 LNHDA and CDR2 SQIVND (reference sequence). This CDR3 has 13 amino acids. Trimming pared 3 bases from V and 10 bases from J, leaving 15 bases between. CDR3 amino acids: CASSIQDSPAYTF. As DNA, the CDR3 is TGTGCCAGTAGTATCCAGGACAGTCCTGCCTACACCTTC.

J is TRBJ2-3 and V is TRBV7-2, with TRBD2 as a possible D gene (6 bases). Germline CDR1 and CDR2: SGHTA and FQGNSA. V was cut by 3 bases and J by 0 bases, with 13 bases left in between. This CDR3 has 16 amino acids. The CDR3 here is CASSFGGGTSTDTQYF. CDR3 nucleotides: TGTGCCAGCAGCTTCGGTGGGGGGACTAGCACAGATACGCAGTATTTT.

The chain joins TRBV6-1 to TRBJ1-6, with D perhaps matching TRBD1 (6 bases). This CDR3 is built from 14 residues. Germline V gene sequence: CDR1 MNHNS, CDR2 SASEGT. Trimming took 6 bases from V and 10 from J, leaving 16 bases between them. CDR3 nucleotides: TGTGCCAGCAGGGATGACAGGACTCTATCACCCCTCCACTTT. This gives the protein CASRDDRTLSPLHF.

This chain joins TRBV6-5 and TRBJ2-7; tentatively, D is TRBD2 (6 bases). The germline V and J ends were trimmed by 7 bases and 0 bases, with 13 bases remaining between them. Germline V gene data show CDR1 as MNHEY and CDR2 as SVGAGI. CDR3 length: 14 amino acids. CDR3 region: CASKGTLSSYEQYF. The CDR3 DNA reads as TGTGCCAGCAAAGGGACTTTGAGCTCCTACGAGCAGTACTTC.

This chain joins TRBV6-5 and TRBJ2-1, with 10 bases matching TRBD2. CDR3 length: 16 amino acids. CDR1 is MNHEY, CDR2 SVGAGI, per germline. The V and J ends lost 2 bases and 2 bases, in that order; junction bases with no gene match: 3. CDR3 in amino acids: CASSYGSGGPYNEQFF. The CDR3, as DNA: TGTGCCAGCAGTTACGGTAGCGGGGGGCCCTACAATGAGCAGTTCTTC.

The rearrangement uses TRBV4-3 and TRBJ2-3, with 14 nucleotides matching TRBD2. The germline gives CDR1 LGHNA, CDR2 YSLEER. Trimming removed 4 bases from V and 6 bases from J; junction bases left unmatched: 6. The CDR3 consists of 16 residues. The CDR3 here is CASSPGLAGGGDTQYF. The CDR3 nucleotides are TGCGCCAGCAGCCCTGGACTAGCGGGGGGCGGGGATACGCAGTATTTT.

The rearrangement uses TRBV9 and TRBJ1-6; 11 bases are a match to TRBD1. CDR1 is SGDLS and CDR2 is YYNGEE in the germline V gene. This CDR3 is built from 15 residues. With 4 bases clipped from V and 8 bases from J, the junction kept 5 bases outside the gene matches. For the CDR3, the DNA is TGTGCCAGCAGCCCCGCGGGACAGGGGGATTCACCCCTCCACTTT. It yields the protein CASSPAGQGDSPLHF.

This clone was seen more than once but under ten times. The CDR3 DNA follows: TGTGCCAGTATGGCGGGGGGCACAGATACGCAGTATTTT. It translates to CASMAGGTDTQYF. This chain uses TRBV19 with TRBJ2-3; 7 nucleotides align to TRBD2. Germline V gives CDR1 LNHDA, CDR2 SQIVND (reference sequence). With 7 bases clipped from V and 1 base from J, the junction kept 2 bases outside the gene matches. This CDR3 contains 13 residues.

Here the CDR3 DNA reads TGTGCCAGCAGCCCGGGGGGTGAAGCTTTCTTT. Translation: CASSPGGEAFF. The genes are TRBV9 and TRBJ1-1, with D possibly matching TRBD1 (5 bases). This CDR3 is built from 11 residues. Germline values: CDR1 SGDLS, CDR2 YYNGEE. V gave up 4 bases and J gave up 7 bases, with 8 bases separating them.

This clone was observed a few times. The chain employs TRBV15 and TRBJ1-3; 8 bases map to TRBD1. The CDR3 consists of 14 residues. J was trimmed by 4 bases and V by 5 bases; bases with no gene match: 4. Germline V gives CDR1 LNHNV, CDR2 YYDKDF (reference sequence). The CDR3 DNA reads TGTGCCACCAGCCCAGACAGGGGAGGAAACACCATATATTTT. Translating it yields CATSPDRGGNTIYF.

This rearrangement joins TRBV25-1 to TRBJ1-1; 10 bases are shared with TRBD1. CDR1 is MGHDK and CDR2 is SYGVNS in the germline V gene. V lost 6 bases and J lost 5; bases outside the gene matches: 9. The CDR3 contains 15 residues. The CDR3 DNA follows: TGTGCCAGCAGACGGTCCGGGACAGGGGCTACTGAAGCTTTCTTT. Translating gives CASRRSGTGATEAFF.

The rearrangement joins TRBV30 to TRBJ2-6; no firm D call. Germline V gene data show CDR1 as GTSNPN and CDR2 as SVGIG (reference sequence). V lost 4 bases to trimming and J lost 2 bases, with 3 bases between them. The CDR3 is made up of 12 amino acids. CDR3: CAWNPGANVLTF. The CDR3 DNA follows: TGTGCCTGGAATCCTGGGGCCAACGTCCTGACTTTC.

The chain joins TRBV11-3 to TRBJ2-1; a possible D gene is TRBD2 (6 bases). Germline V gene data show CDR1 as SGHNT and CDR2 as YENEEA. CDR3 size: 13 residues. V lost 1 base, J lost 6 bases, and 7 bases lay in between. CDR3 DNA sequence: TGTGCCAGCAGCTTAGGACTAGGCAATGAGCAGTTCTTC. Translation gives CASSLGLGNEQFF.

This clone turned up a few times. V gene TRBV13 combines with J gene TRBJ1-1; D gene unclear. The V end was cut by 2 bases, the J end by 1 base, with 8 bases between. Germline loops: CDR1 PRHDT, CDR2 FYEKMQ (reference sequence). CDR3 length equals 14 residues. The CDR3 spells CASSLLSGNTEAFF. As DNA, the CDR3 is TGTGCCAGCAGCTTACTATCAGGGAACACTGAAGCTTTCTTT.

This clone was seen more than once but under ten times. The J gene is TRBJ2-2, the V gene TRBV9, with D maybe TRBD2 (5 bases). V lost 4 bases and J lost 3, with 13 bases in between. The CDR3 has 15 amino acids. CDR1 SGDLS and CDR2 YYNGEE come from the germline V gene. CDR3 amino acids: CASSPEGGDTGELFF. The CDR3 DNA is TGTGCCAGCAGCCCAGAGGGCGGAGACACCGGGGAGCTGTTTTTT.

The V call is TRBV30, the J call TRBJ1-4; tentatively, D is TRBD1 (6 bases). CDR3 length: 13 residues. V lost 4 bases and J lost 4, with 10 bases in between. The V gene's germline CDR1 is GTSNPN and CDR2 SVGIG (reference sequence). CDR3 region: CAWKGGGNEKLFF. DNA of the CDR3: TGTGCCTGGAAAGGGGGAGGTAATGAAAAACTGTTTTTT. The complete variable domain, with remaining parts taken from reference TRBV30 and TRBJ1-4, reads SQTIHQWPATLVQPVGSPLSLECTVEGTSNPNLYWYRQAAGRGLQLLFYSVGIGQISSEVPQNLSASRPQDRQFILSSKKLLLSDSGFYLCAWKGGGNEKLFFGSGTQLSVL.

V is TRBV5-1 and J is TRBJ1-3, with 11 positions matching TRBD1. Germline CDR1 is SGHRS and CDR2 is YFSETQ. The CDR3 is 17 residues long. With V trimmed by 4 bases and J by 2 bases, 8 bases remained unmatched. CDR3 residues: CASSPGQGASTGNTIYF. The CDR3 coding sequence is TGCGCCAGCAGCCCTGGACAGGGGGCCTCAACTGGAAACACCATATATTTT.

The chain has TRBV7-8 and TRBJ2-6; D gene unclear. In germline, CDR1 is SGHVS, CDR2 FQNEAQ. V lost 5 bases to trimming and J lost 0 bases, with 8 bases between them. The CDR3 sequence is 15 residues long. The DNA for the CDR3 is TGTGCCAGCAGCACGTATAACTCTGGGGCCAACGTCCTGACTTTC. It codes for CASSTYNSGANVLTF.

The J gene is TRBJ1-2, the V gene TRBV14; 7 positions agree with TRBD1. The CDR3 length is 15 residues. Germline loops: CDR1 SGHDN, CDR2 FVKESK. Trimming took 1 base from V and 4 from J; bases not matched to a gene: 6. CDR3 DNA sequence: TGTGCCAGCAGCCAAGTAGGCAGGGGGATCTATGGCTACACCTTC. This sequence encodes CASSQVGRGIYGYTF.

This chain joins TRBV6-1 and TRBJ2-3; D not certain. This CDR3 has 14 residues. V was clipped by 5 bases and J by 0 bases, with 9 bases between them. Germline V gene data show CDR1 as MNHNS and CDR2 as SASEGT. CDR3 in amino acids: CASSNRGSTDTQYF. The CDR3 nucleotides read TGTGCCAGCAGTAACCGTGGCAGCACAGATACGCAGTATTTT.

As DNA, the CDR3 is TGTGCCAGTAGTATAAATAACGACAGGAGCTACGAGCAGTACTTC. It is translated as CASSINNDRSYEQYF. The chain recombines TRBV19 with TRBJ2-7, with D possibly matching TRBD1 (6 bases). Trimming cost V 2 bases and J 3 bases, with 14 bases left between them. Germline V CDR1 and CDR2: LNHDA, SQIVND (reference sequence). This CDR3 has 15 residues.